The rows below give T cell receptor beta chains drawn from one sample of a study of T-cell reconstitution after alpha-beta-depleted transplantation in children. TCRdb re-derived calls from the PCR reads in MiXCR, one entry per CDR3 protein. The sample records approximately 490,000 distinct CDR3 sequences, roughly a tenth being singletons. This specimen consisted of PBMCs, obtained before TCRalphabeta/CD19-depleted stem cell transplant. The receptors shown here come from a child aged 2 to 10 with inherited bone marrow failure, due to receive a stem cell transplant. Each CDR3 is given with its conserved first and last residue. Each record gives: V gene, clone size, J gene, D gene, CDR3 protein, CDR3 DNA. The D gene is left open where the match is weak. Part of the rows lack a size; the others show once, few, many or a class for expanded clones.

TRBV28	few	TRBJ2-1	.	CASSPIIDHPLLYNEQFF	TGTGCCAGCAGTCCCATAATAGATCACCCCCTTCTTTACAATGAGCAGTTCTTC
TRBV12-3/TRBV12-4	many	TRBJ2-7	.	CASSWAGVYEQYF	TGTGCCAGCAGTTGGGCAGGGGTCTACGAGCAGTACTTC
TRBV10-3	many	TRBJ1-6	.	CAISESTVLYNSPLHF	TGTGCCATCAGTGAATCGACAGTTCTTTATAATTCACCCCTCCACTTT
TRBV15	few	TRBJ2-5	.	CATSRDSLQETQYF	TGTGCCACCAGCAGGGACTCCTTACAAGAGACCCAGTACTTC
TRBV5-1	many	TRBJ2-7	TRBD2	CASSLWTSGPTVYEQYF	TGCGCCAGCAGCTTGTGGACTAGCGGGCCCACCGTCTACGAGCAGTACTTC
TRBV4-3	many	TRBJ2-5	.	CASSQGPGETQYF	TGCGCCAGCAGCCAAGGCCCGGGAGAGACCCAGTACTTC
TRBV20-1	many	TRBJ2-7	.	CSAREQISPYEQYF	TGCAGTGCTAGAGAACAGATCTCTCCCTACGAGCAGTACTTC
TRBV5-1	many	TRBJ2-7	TRBD2	CASSPTSASYEQYF	TGCGCCAGCAGCCCGACTAGCGCCTCCTACGAGCAGTACTTC
TRBV19	.	TRBJ1-1	.	CASTPGPARGTEAFF	TGTGCCAGTACCCCCGGACCAGCCAGAGGCACTGAAGCTTTCTTT
TRBV20-1	many	TRBJ2-1	TRBD2	CSAYMLAGYVEQFF	TGCAGTGCGTATATGTTAGCGGGATATGTTGAGCAGTTCTTC
TRBV28	.	TRBJ2-7	.	CASRPQTGRYEQYF	TGTGCCAGCAGACCCCAAACAGGGCGGTACGAGCAGTACTTC
TRBV2	many	TRBJ2-6	.	CASSKLTGANVLTF	TGTGCCAGCAGTAAGCTGACTGGGGCCAACGTCCTGACTTTC
TRBV15	many	TRBJ1-2	TRBD1	CATSRAPTGLYLGYTF	TGTGCCACCAGCAGAGCGCCGACAGGGTTATATTTGGGCTACACCTTC
TRBV10-3	many	TRBJ2-1	TRBD1	CAIPGQGYNEQFF	TGTGCCATCCCGGGACAGGGGTACAATGAGCAGTTCTTC
TRBV6-5	many	TRBJ2-7	TRBD1	CASSYADRAEQYF	TGTGCCAGCAGTTACGCGGACAGGGCCGAGCAGTACTTC
TRBV27	few	TRBJ2-1	TRBD2	CASGGTSLNEQFF	TGTGCCAGTGGGGGGACTAGCCTCAATGAGCAGTTCTTC
TRBV30	.	TRBJ2-7	.	CAWSVSREVGLSYEQYF	TGTGCCTGGAGTGTATCCAGGGAGGTGGGCCTCTCCTACGAGCAGTACTTC
TRBV4-3	many	TRBJ2-1	.	CASSQSSVASYNEQFF	TGCGCCAGCAGCCAATCCTCTGTGGCCTCCTACAATGAGCAGTTCTTC
TRBV20-1	many	TRBJ2-1	.	CSARGHHNEQFF	TGCAGTGCTAGGGGCCATCATAATGAGCAGTTCTTC
TRBV5-1	many	TRBJ1-2	TRBD1	CASTRQEGADGYTF	TGCGCCAGCACCCGTCAGGAGGGGGCGGATGGCTACACCTTC
TRBV12-3/TRBV12-4	few	TRBJ1-2	.	CASSFILDPVYGYTF	TGTGCCAGCAGTTTTATCTTGGATCCGGTGTATGGCTACACCTTC
TRBV10-2	many	TRBJ1-1	.	CASSPGVMGTEAFF	TGCGCCAGCAGCCCGGGGGTAATGGGCACTGAAGCTTTCTTT
TRBV12-3/TRBV12-4	few	TRBJ2-1	.	CASRLVGGLGYNEQFF	TGTGCCAGCAGACTCGTCGGCGGCTTGGGGTACAATGAGCAGTTCTTC
TRBV3-1	many	TRBJ2-7	TRBD1	CASSQEVWDRGDEQYF	TGTGCCAGCAGCCAAGAGGTTTGGGACAGGGGCGACGAGCAGTACTTC
TRBV12-3/TRBV12-4	many	TRBJ2-1	.	CASSSRGTTYNEQFF	TGTGCCAGCAGTTCCCGCGGGACAACTTACAATGAGCAGTTCTTC
TRBV27	many	TRBJ2-7	TRBD2	CASSSGTISYEQYF	TGTGCCAGCAGTTCCGGGACTATCTCCTACGAGCAGTACTTC
TRBV15	.	TRBJ2-1	TRBD2	CATRPGLAGLDEQFF	TGTGCCACCAGACCGGGACTAGCGGGTCTGGATGAGCAGTTCTTC
TRBV27	many	TRBJ2-5	.	CASSRQLQETQYF	TGTGCCAGCAGCCGACAGCTACAAGAGACCCAGTACTTC
TRBV20-1	many	TRBJ1-1	.	CSATSRRMNTEAFF	TGCAGTGCTACCTCCAGACGGATGAACACTGAAGCTTTCTTT
TRBV29-1	few	TRBJ2-2	.	CSVVERVGHTGELFF	TGCAGCGTAGTCGAGAGAGTGGGGCACACCGGGGAGCTGTTTTTT
TRBV20-1	many	TRBJ2-7	.	CSAYRGGYEQYF	TGCAGTGCTTACAGGGGGGGCTACGAGCAGTACTTC
TRBV6-1	.	TRBJ2-4	.	CASSEGWAKNIQYF	TGTGCCAGCAGTGAGGGGTGGGCCAAAAACATTCAGTACTTC
TRBV20-1	many	TRBJ2-3	.	CSARPWRTNTDTQYF	TGCAGTGCTAGGCCCTGGCGGACAAACACAGATACGCAGTATTTT
TRBV5-1	many	TRBJ2-2	TRBD1	CASSFNRGLNTGELFF	TGCGCCAGCAGCTTCAACAGGGGGCTGAACACCGGGGAGCTGTTTTTT
TRBV12-3/TRBV12-4	many	TRBJ2-7	.	CASSLIEVPGEQYF	TGTGCCAGCAGTTTAATTGAGGTCCCAGGCGAGCAGTACTTC
TRBV5-1	many	TRBJ2-1	.	CASSLVPRNEQFF	TGCGCCAGCAGCTTGGTTCCGAGGAATGAGCAGTTCTTC
TRBV12-3/TRBV12-4	.	TRBJ2-1	.	CASTVSSYNEQFF	TGTGCCAGCACGGTGAGCTCCTACAATGAGCAGTTCTTC
TRBV5-3	.	TRBJ1-1	.	CARSSFRTAWTEAFF	TGTGCCAGAAGCTCCTTCAGGACAGCGTGGACTGAAGCTTTCTTT
TRBV28	many	TRBJ2-7	TRBD1	CASSLSGTGSDEQYF	TGTGCCAGCAGTTTATCTGGGACAGGGAGCGACGAGCAGTACTTC
TRBV7-6	many	TRBJ2-2	.	CASSFGWTVNTGELFF	TGTGCCAGCAGCTTTGGCTGGACGGTCAACACCGGGGAGCTGTTTTTT
TRBV5-1	.	TRBJ2-7	.	CASSKEGLYEQYF	TGCGCCAGCAGCAAGGAGGGTCTCTACGAGCAGTACTTC